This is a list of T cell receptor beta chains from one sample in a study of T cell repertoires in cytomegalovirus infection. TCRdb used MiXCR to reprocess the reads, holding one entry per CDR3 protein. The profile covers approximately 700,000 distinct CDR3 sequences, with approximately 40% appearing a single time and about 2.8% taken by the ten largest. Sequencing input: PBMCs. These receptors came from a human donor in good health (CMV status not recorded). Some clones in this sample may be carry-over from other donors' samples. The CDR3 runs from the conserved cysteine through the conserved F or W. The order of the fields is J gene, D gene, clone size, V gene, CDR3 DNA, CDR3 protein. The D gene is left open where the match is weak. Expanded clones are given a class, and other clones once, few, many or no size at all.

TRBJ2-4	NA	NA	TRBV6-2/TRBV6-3	TGTGCCAGCAGCACAGGTCTGGTAAACATTCAGTACTTC	CASSTGLVNIQYF
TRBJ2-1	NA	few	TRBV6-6	TGTGCCAGCAGAGAGTACAGTGACTACAATGAGCAGTTCTTC	CASREYSDYNEQFF
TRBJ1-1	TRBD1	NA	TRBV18	TGTGCCAGCTCACCTGGACAGGGTCGGATGAACACTGAAGCTTTCTTT	CASSPGQGRMNTEAFF
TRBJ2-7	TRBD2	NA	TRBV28	TGTGCCAGCAGTTCGCCGGGGGGGGCGAGAGAGCAGTACTTC	CASSSPGGAREQYF
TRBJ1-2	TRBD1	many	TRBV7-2	TGTGCCAGCAGCTTAGAGGAATCCGGGACAGGGGAGTTTGGCTACACCTTC	CASSLEESGTGEFGYTF
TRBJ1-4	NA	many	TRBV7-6	TGTGCCAGCAGCTTAGAACAGGGCAATGATGAAAAACTGTTTTTT	CASSLEQGNDEKLFF
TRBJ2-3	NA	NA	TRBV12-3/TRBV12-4	TGTGCCAGCAGTTTCCGGACCCGCACAGATACGCAGTATTTT	CASSFRTRTDTQYF
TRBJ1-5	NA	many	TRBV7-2	TGTGCCAGCAGCTTAGCTACTGGTCAGCCCCAGCATTTT	CASSLATGQPQHF
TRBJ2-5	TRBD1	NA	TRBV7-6	TGTGCCAGCAGCTTACCCGCGGACAGGCGGCTTCAAGAGACCCAGTACTTC	CASSLPADRRLQETQYF
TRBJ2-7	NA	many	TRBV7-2	TGTGCCAGCAAGGTAGACGGGGCCACCTACGAGCAGTACTTC	CASKVDGATYEQYF
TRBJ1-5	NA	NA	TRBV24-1	TGTGCCACCAGTGACGCTCGGGGTGCCCGGGGACCCCAGCATTTT	CATSDARGARGPQHF
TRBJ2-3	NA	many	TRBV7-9	TGTGCCAGCAGCTTAGGAGCTGGTTTTGCAGATACGCAGTATTTT	CASSLGAGFADTQYF
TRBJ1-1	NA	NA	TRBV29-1	TGCAGCGTTGAAGATCAAAGGGGAGTTGTCACTGAAGCTTTCTTT	CSVEDQRGVVTEAFF
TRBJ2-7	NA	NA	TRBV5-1	TGCGCCAGCCGGCTAGAGAGGGGCTCCTACGAGCAGTACTTC	CASRLERGSYEQYF
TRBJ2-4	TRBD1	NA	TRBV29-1	TGCAGCGCCGGACAGGGAGACATTCAGTACTTC	CSAGQGDIQYF
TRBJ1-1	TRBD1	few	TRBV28	TGTGCCAGCAGTCGTGGGACAGCTGTTTGGAACACTGAAGCTTTCTTT	CASSRGTAVWNTEAFF
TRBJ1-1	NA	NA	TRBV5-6	TGTGCCAGCAGCTGGGACTTAGGGGGCACTGAAGCTTTCTTT	CASSWDLGGTEAFF
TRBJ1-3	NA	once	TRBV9	TGTGCCAGCAGCGCCTACGGCTCTGGAAACACCATATATTTT	CASSAYGSGNTIYF
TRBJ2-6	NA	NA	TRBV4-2	TGTTCCAGCAGCATCCCCGGAGGGGGGGGCGCGGCCGGGGCCAACGTCCTGACTTTC	CSSSIPGGGGAAGANVLTF
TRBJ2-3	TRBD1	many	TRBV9	TGTGCCAGCAGCGCGACAGGGAGTGGCACAGATACGCAGTATTTT	CASSATGSGTDTQYF
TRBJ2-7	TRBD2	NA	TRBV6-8	TGTGCCAGCAGTCCGGGACTAGCGGGAGTCCCAAGCTCCTACGAGCAGTACTTC	CASSPGLAGVPSSYEQYF
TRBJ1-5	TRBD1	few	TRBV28	TGTGCCAGCGGCAGGGGGGTGAATCAGCCCCAGCATTTT	CASGRGVNQPQHF
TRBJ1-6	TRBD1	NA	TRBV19	TGTGCCAGTAGTGGGACAGGGGGCGCCTATAATTCACCCCTCCACTTT	CASSGTGGAYNSPLHF
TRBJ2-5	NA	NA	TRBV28	TGTGCCAGCAGTTTTATAACAGATTCGTACCAAGAGACCCAGTACTTC	CASSFITDSYQETQYF
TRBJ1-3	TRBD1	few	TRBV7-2	TGTGCCAGCAGCGGGTGGGGACAGAGAAACACCATATATTTT	CASSGWGQRNTIYF
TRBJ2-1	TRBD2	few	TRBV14	TGTGCCAGCAGCCCGACTAGCGGGGCCCTCAATGAGCAGTTCTTC	CASSPTSGALNEQFF
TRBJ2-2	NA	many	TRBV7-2	TGTGCCAGCAGCTCGTACACCGGGGAGCTGTTTTTT	CASSSYTGELFF
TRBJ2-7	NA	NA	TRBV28	TGTGCCAGCACCCGCCAGCCCCAGGGCCCTTACGAGCAGTACTTC	CASTRQPQGPYEQYF
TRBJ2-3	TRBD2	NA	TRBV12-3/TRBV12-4	TGTGCCAGCAAAGTAGCGGGAGGGCCCAAAGATACGCAGTATTTT	CASKVAGGPKDTQYF
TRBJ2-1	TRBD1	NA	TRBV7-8	TGTGCCAGCAGCTTAGCGGGACCCGGGACAGGGGGCAGTGAGCAGTTCTTC	CASSLAGPGTGGSEQFF
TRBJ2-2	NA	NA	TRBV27	TGTGCCAGCAGCCCCATCGCGACCGGGGAGCTGTTTTTT	CASSPIATGELFF
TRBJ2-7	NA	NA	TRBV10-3	TGTGCCATCAGTGCCTCCCGGTATGGCGGGGACGACGAGCAGTACTTC	CAISASRYGGDDEQYF